A selection of T cell receptor beta chains follows, all from one sample in a study of graft-versus-host responses after intestinal transplantation. The method was immunoSEQ multiplex PCR; TCRdb's version includes in-frame clones alone and lacks a portion of them. The data show 20,000 to 25,000 clones, roughly nine tenths seen once. Sequencing was performed on PBMCs, taken roughly 64 days after intestinal transplantation. These receptor sequences come from a human patient who received an intestinal transplant, so some T cells may come from the graft donor. Both conserved end residues are part of each CDR3. A D gene is named only where the DNA matches it firmly. The size entry is marked missing in some rows and otherwise reads once, few, many or a size class.

size,J,V,D,DNA,CDR3
.,TRBJ2-2,TRBV19,.,TGTGCCAGTAGTATAGTCCGGGGGTTGAACACCGGGGAGCTGTTTTTT,CASSIVRGLNTGELFF
once,TRBJ1-2,TRBV7-2,TRBD1,TGTGCCAGCAGCCCAGAAGACCAGGGGGCGAATGGCTACACCTTC,CASSPEDQGANGYTF
.,TRBJ2-7,TRBV25-1,TRBD1,TGTGCCAGCAGTGAACCCGGGACAGGGAACGAGCAGTACTTC,CASSEPGTGNEQYF
few,TRBJ1-3,TRBV15,.,TGTGCCACCAGCAGAGACAGGGGCTCTGGAAACACCATATATTTT,CATSRDRGSGNTIYF
once,TRBJ1-4,TRBV7-9,.,TGTGCCAGCAGCTTAGGGGGTGAAAAACTGTTTTTT,CASSLGGEKLFF
few,TRBJ2-2,TRBV5-4,.,TGTGCCAGCAGCACCCGGGACGTTGAGGGGGAGCTGTTTTTT,CASSTRDVEGELFF
.,TRBJ1-2,TRBV4-3,.,TGCGCCAGCAGCCCTGGACAGTTAATTAACTATGGCTACACCTTC,CASSPGQLINYGYTF
.,TRBJ1-2,TRBV5-4,.,TGTGCCAGCAGCATGCAGGACAGCCCTAACTATGGCTACACCTTC,CASSMQDSPNYGYTF
.,TRBJ2-7,TRBV19,.,TGTGCCAGTAGTCCTAGGTACGGGAACTACGAGCAGTACTTC,CASSPRYGNYEQYF
.,TRBJ1-6,TRBV6-5,.,TGTGCCAGCAGTTACCCGGGGTCACCCCTCCACTTT,CASSYPGSPLHF
.,TRBJ1-1,TRBV11-2,TRBD1,TGTGCCAGCAGCTTAGATCCGGGACAGGGGGAAGCTTTCTTT,CASSLDPGQGEAFF
once,TRBJ2-1,TRBV19,TRBD2,TGTGCCACCCTACTAGCGGGGGGAGAGCAGTTCTTC,CATLLAGGEQFF
once,TRBJ2-7,TRBV19,TRBD1,TGTGCCAGTAAGTGGAAAAACCCGGACAGGGGGCATTACTACGAGCAGTACTTC,CASKWKNPDRGHYYEQYF
.,TRBJ2-3,TRBV9,TRBD1,TGTGCCAGCAGCGTAGCGGGACAGAGCACAGATACGCAGTATTTT,CASSVAGQSTDTQYF
.,TRBJ2-3,TRBV19,.,TGTGCCAGTAGTGACCGGGGCTACACAGATACGCAGTATTTT,CASSDRGYTDTQYF
.,TRBJ2-7,TRBV6-1,TRBD1,TGTGCCAGCAGTAACAGGGGGCCCACCTACGAGCAGTACTTC,CASSNRGPTYEQYF
.,TRBJ2-3,TRBV4-3,.,TGCGCCAGCAGCCCGAGACTGAAGCCTAGCACAGATACGCAGTATTTT,CASSPRLKPSTDTQYF
.,TRBJ1-2,TRBV7-8,.,TGTGCCAGCAGCTCCAAGGGTCGGGATGGCTACACCTTC,CASSSKGRDGYTF
.,TRBJ2-2,TRBV6-5,.,TGTGCCAGCAGTTACGGTGGCTTCAACACCGGGGAGCTGTTTTTT,CASSYGGFNTGELFF
.,TRBJ1-1,TRBV25-1,.,TGTGCCAGCAGTGAATCAGGGAAAGACACTGAAGCTTTCTTT,CASSESGKDTEAFF